The TCR beta chain under discussion was sequenced for a study of OX40 agonist ivuxolimab in advanced cancers. Notes on the research overall: Ivuxolimab was a fully human IgG2 agonistic monoclonal antibody targeting the costimulatory receptor OX40 (CD134). Intravenous ivuxolimab was administered to patients every 2 weeks at six dose levels: 0.01, 0.1, 0.3, 1.5, 3 and 10 mg/kg. Of the approximately 50 dose-escalation patients, hepatocellular carcinoma was present in approximately 20, melanoma in roughly 15, renal cell carcinoma in 9 and head and neck cancer in 9. The dose-escalation cohort was about 86% male with a mean age of about 58 years, ranging from 23 to 79. Patients were allowed to have had prior anti-PD-1, anti-PD-L1 or anti-CTLA-4 therapy, and 40% of the dose-escalation patients had been treated with checkpoint inhibitors. Partial responses were achieved by three dose-escalation patients, of whom one had hepatocellular carcinoma and two had cutaneous melanoma. Peripheral TCRbeta sequencing aimed to test whether ivuxolimab altered TCR sequence diversity and caused clonal T-cell expansion. The paper describes the monotherapy dose-escalation part (N = 52 patients) of the phase I trial of ivuxolimab.

Overall study results and their limits: In the 0.1-3.0 mg/kg groups, partial responders were among the patients with the lowest normalized peripheral clonal expansion, particularly in CD8+ T cells. Low levels of normalized T-cell clonal expansion were also shown by some nonresponding patients. At doses from 0.1 to 3.0 mg/kg, clonal expansion was seen in both CD4+ and CD8+ blood T cells between baseline and week 6. On average, CD8+ T cells showed more expanded clones than CD4+ T cells after ivuxolimab. The antigen specificity of the clonally expanded peripheral T cells was not determined.

Patients with a history of autoimmune disease or receiving systemic immunosuppression were excluded from the trial. Peripheral blood for TCR sequencing was drawn from every dose cohort at baseline, at cycle 4 day 1 and at cycle 7 day 1. Samples came from an open-label, multicenter, first-in-human phase I dose-escalation trial of ivuxolimab. Adults with locally advanced or metastatic head and neck squamous cell, hepatocellular, melanoma or renal cell carcinoma were enrolled in the trial. Before TCR sequencing, CD4+ T cells and CD8+ T cells were sorted from peripheral blood as separate populations. CDR1 and CDR2 are read off the germline V gene as SGHVS and FNYEAQ. From the cysteine through the phenylalanine, the CDR3 covers 14 amino acids. Only CDR3 DNA is held: 42 bases, read in frame from base 1. V is cut by 0 bases and J by 4 bases, and the space between the germline ends is 9 bases. This clone has only one observation. No cognate antigen has been identified for it. No quality values exist for individual bases; no much larger clone is one base distant.

Genomic DNA was isolated from the sorted cells so that the TCRbeta CDR3 region could be sequenced. TCRbeta CDR3 regions were sequenced using the immunoSEQ Assay. What TCRdb holds here is the immuneACCESS table cut down to in-frame rearrangements. Part of the clones is not present; checked against another copy, under half of the missing clones reflect an unresolved V gene, and the others are unexplained. Within this sample are about 61,000 clones, with 70% to 90% of them counted one time only. The ten largest clones add up to 0.3% to 0.45% of the sample. This receptor was taken from an adult with an advanced solid tumor such as melanoma, head and neck, liver or kidney cancer. Material: CD4+ or CD8+ T cells sorted from blood, obtained in a trial of the OX40 agonist ivuxolimab. This receptor chain uses TRBV7-6 and TRBJ2-5, and perhaps TRBD2 as D gene, on 5 matching bases. This receptor has the CDR3 CASSLAVRGETQYF. In nucleotides, the sequence is TGTGCCAGCAGCTTAGCCGTCCGGGGAGAGACCCAGTACTTC.